The TCR beta chain under discussion was sequenced for a study of blood T cell repertoires in COVID-19. Study information: Donors in the United States, Italy and Spain gave samples during acute or convalescent COVID-19. Sources were T cells, B-cell-depleted T cells, or PBMCs; the material itself was cDNA or gDNA.

The CDR3 is 18 residues long. V was shortened by 0 bases and J by 4 bases, with 19 bases between the two germline ends. Germline V CDR1 and CDR2: SEHNR, FQNEAQ (reference sequence). Original processing methods: How many nucleated cells were present was estimated from reference gene primer amplification. Method: immunoSEQ multiplex PCR; TCRdb's copy keeps in-frame clones and lacks some. D and trimming come from the DNA, and the V and J calls and clone size come from that table. The table shows 200,000 to 300,000 clones, with over 70% occurring only once. The receptor's source is a human donor in a cohort sampled during active COVID-19. V is TRBV7-9 and J is TRBJ1-3; perhaps TRBD1 as D (6 bases). Sequenced: peripheral blood. CDR3 in DNA: TGTGCCAGCAGCTTAGCGTTGGGGGCCTTCCCTGGAGGAAACACCATATATTTT. This codes for CASSLALGAFPGGNTIYF.